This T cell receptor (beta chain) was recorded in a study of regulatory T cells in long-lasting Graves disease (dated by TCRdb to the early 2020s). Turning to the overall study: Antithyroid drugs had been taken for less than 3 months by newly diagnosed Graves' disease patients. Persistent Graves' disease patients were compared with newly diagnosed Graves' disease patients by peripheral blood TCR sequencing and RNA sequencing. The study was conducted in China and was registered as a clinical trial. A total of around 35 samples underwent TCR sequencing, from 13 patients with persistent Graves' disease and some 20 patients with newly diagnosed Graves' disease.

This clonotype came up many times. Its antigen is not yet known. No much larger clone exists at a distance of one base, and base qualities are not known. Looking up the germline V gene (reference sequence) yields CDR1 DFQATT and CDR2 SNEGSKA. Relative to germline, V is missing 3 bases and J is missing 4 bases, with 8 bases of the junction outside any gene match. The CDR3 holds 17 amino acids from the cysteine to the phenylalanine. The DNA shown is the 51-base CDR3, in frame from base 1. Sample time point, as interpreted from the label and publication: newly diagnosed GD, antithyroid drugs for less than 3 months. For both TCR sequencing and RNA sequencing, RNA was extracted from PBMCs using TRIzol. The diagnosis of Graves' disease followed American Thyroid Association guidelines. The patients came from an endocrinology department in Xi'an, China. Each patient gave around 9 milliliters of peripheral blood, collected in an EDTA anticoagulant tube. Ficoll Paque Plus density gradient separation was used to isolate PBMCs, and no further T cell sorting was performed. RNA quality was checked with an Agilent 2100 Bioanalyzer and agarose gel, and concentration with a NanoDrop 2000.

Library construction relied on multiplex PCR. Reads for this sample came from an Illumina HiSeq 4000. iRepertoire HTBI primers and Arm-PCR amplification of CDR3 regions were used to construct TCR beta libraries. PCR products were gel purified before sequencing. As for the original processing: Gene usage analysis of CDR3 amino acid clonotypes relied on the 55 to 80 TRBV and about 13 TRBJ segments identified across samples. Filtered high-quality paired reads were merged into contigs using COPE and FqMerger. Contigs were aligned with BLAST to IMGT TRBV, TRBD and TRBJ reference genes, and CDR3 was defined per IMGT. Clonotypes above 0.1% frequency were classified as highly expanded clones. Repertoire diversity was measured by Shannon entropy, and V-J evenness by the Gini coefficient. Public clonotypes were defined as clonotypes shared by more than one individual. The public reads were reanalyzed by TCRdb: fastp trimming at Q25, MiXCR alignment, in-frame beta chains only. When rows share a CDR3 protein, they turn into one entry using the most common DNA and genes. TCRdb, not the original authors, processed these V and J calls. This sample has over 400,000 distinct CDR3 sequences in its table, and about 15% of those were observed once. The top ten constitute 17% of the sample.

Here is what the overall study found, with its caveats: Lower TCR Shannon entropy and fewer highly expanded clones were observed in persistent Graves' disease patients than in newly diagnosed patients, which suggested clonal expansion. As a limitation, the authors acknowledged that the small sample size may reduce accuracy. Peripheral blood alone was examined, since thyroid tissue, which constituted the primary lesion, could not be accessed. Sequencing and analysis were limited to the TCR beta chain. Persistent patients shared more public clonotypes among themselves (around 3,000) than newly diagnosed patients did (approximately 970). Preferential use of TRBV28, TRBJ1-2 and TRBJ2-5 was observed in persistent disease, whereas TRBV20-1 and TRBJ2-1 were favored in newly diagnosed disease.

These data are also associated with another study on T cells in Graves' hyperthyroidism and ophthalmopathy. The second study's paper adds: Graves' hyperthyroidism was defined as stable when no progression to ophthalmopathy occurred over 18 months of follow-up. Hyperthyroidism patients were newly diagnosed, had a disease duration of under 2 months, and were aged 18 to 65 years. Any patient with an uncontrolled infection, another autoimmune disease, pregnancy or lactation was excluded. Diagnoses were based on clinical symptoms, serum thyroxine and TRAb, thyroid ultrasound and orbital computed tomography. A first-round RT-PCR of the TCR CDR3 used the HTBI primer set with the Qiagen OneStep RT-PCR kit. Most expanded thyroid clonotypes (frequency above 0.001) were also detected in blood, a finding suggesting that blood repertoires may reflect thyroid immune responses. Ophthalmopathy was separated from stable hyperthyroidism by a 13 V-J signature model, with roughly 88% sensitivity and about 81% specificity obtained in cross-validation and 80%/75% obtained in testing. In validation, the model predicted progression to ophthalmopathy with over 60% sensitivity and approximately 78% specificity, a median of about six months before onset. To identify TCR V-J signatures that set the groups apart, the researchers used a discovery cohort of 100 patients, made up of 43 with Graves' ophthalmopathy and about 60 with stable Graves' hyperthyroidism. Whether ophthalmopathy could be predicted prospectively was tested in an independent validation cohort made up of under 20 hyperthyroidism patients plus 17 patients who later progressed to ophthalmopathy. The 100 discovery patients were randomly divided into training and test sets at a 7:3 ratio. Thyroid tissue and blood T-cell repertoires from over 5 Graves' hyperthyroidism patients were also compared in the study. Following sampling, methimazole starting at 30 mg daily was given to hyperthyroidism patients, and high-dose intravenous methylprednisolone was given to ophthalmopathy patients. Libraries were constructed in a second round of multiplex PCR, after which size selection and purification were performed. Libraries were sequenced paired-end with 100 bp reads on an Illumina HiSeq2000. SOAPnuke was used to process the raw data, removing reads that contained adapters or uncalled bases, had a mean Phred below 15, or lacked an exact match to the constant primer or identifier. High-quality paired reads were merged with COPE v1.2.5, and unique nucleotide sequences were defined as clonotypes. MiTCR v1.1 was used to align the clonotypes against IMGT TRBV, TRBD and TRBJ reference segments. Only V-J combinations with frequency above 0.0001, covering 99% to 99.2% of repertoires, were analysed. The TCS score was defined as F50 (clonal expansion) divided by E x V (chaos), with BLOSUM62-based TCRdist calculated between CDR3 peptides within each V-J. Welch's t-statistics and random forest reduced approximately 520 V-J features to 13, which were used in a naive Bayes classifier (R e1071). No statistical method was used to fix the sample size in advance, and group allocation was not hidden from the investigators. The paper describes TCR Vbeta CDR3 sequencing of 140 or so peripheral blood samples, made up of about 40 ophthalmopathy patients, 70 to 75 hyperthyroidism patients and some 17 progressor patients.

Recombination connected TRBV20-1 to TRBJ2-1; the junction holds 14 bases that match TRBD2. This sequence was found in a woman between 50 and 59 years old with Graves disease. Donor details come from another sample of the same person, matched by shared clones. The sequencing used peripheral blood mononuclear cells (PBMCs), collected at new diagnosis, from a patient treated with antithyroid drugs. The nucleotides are TGCAGTGCTAGCAATCCAGGACTAGCGGGAGGTTACAATGAGCAGTTCTTC. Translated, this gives CSASNPGLAGGYNEQFF.